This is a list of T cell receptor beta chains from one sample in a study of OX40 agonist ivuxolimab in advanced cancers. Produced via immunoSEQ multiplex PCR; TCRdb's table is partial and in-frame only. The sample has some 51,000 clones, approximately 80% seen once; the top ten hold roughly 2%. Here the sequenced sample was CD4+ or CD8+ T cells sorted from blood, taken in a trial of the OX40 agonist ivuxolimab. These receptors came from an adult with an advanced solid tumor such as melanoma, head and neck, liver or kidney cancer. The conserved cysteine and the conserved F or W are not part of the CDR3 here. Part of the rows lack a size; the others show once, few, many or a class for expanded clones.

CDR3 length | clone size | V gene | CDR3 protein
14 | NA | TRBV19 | ASRTTGSSYNSPLH
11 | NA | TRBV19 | ASFPGNTGELF
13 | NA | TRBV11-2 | ASTKRGTANTEAF
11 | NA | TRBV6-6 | ASSRQVGSPLH
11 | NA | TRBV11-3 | ASSSGQSETQY
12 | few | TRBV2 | ASRVGTGSYEQY
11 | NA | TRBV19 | ASSKRGRETQY
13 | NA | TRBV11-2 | ASSGAQGVGDIQY
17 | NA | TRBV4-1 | ASSRTLTGQGSSGNTIY
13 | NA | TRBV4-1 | ASSQEAGGGDTQY
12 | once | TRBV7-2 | ASSLLAGVNEQY
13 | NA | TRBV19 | ASNHRGGRGYEQY
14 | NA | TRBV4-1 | ASSQPGTATHEKLF
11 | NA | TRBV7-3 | ASSRDYSDTQY
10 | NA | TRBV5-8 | ASSLEGDEQY
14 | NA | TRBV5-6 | ASSRISGRRSYEQY
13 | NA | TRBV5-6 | ASSLGLTNTGELF
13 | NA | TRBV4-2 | ASSPSGGPTDTQY
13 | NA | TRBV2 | ASSEEASSTDTQY
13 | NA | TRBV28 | ASTFSGATNEKLF
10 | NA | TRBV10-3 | AIATSTDTQY
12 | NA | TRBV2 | ASSAEYTAYEQY
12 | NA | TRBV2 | ASRLGGAAGEQY
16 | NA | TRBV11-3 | ASSLDQGGTGTYNEQF
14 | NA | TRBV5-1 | ASSLASGGDYNEQF
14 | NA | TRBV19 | ASSYSWDGLNTEAF
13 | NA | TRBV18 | ASSPGQGRFYEQY
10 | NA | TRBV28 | AAQKDNYGYT
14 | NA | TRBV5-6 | ASSLAAGIRLGGYT
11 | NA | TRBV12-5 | ASGTWVGTEAF
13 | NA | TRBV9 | ASSVGTANTGELF
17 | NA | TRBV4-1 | ASSQGTWDTARPNYGYT
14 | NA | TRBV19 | ASSRPGTVINTEAF
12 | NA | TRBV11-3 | ASSVDSRRGEQF
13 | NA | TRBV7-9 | ASSLATSGSDTQY
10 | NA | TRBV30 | AWSGPRETQY
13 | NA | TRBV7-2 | ASSSQAAWTYEQY
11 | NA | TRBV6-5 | ASSLGEANEQF
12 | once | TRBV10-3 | AISESGTEETQY